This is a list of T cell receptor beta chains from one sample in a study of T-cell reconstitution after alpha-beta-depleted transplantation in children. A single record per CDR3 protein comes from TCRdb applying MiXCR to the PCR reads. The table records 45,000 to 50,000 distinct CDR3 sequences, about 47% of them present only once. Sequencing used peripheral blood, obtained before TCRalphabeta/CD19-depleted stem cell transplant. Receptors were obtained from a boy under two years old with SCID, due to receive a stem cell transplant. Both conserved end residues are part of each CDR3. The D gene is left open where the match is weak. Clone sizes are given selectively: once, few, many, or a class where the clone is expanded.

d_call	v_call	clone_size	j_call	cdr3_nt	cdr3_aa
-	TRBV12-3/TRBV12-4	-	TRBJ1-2	TGTGCCAGCAGTTTACAACCCAACTATGGCTACACCTTC	CASSLQPNYGYTF
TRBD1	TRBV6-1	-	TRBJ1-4	TGTGCCAGCGACCCGACAGGGCGGGGGAAACTGTTTTTT	CASDPTGRGKLFF
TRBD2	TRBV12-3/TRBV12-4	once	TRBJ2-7	TGTGCCAGCAGTTTAGTTAGGGAGGGCGAGCAGTACTTC	CASSLVREGEQYF
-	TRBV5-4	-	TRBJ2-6	TGTGCCAGCAGCTTGGCACAGAGCTCTGGGGCCAACGTCCTGACTTTC	CASSLAQSSGANVLTF
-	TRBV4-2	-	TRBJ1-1	TGTGCCAGCAGCCAAGACGAGGGCAGGGCCACTGAAGCTTTCTTT	CASSQDEGRATEAFF
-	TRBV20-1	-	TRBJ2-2	TGCAGTGCTACGAACACCGGGGAGCTGTTTTTT	CSATNTGELFF
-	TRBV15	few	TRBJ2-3	TGTGCCACCAGTATGAGTAGCACAGATACGCAGTATTTT	CATSMSSTDTQYF
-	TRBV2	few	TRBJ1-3	TGTGCCAGCCTGGACAGAACCCGAAACACCATATATTTT	CASLDRTRNTIYF
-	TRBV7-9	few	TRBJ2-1	TGTGCCAGCAGCTTATATGTCTCTGAGCAGTTCTTC	CASSLYVSEQFF
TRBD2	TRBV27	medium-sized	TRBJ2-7	TGTGCCAGCAGTCGGGGGGGGGACGAGCAGTACTTC	CASSRGGDEQYF
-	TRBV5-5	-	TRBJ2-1	TGTGCCAGCAGCTTGGGTCCAGAATCCTACAATGAGCAGTTCTTC	CASSLGPESYNEQFF
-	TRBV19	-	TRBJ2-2	TGTGCCAGTAGTATCTCGGGGTCCGGGGAGCTGTTTTTT	CASSISGSGELFF
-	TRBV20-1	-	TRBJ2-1	TGCAGTGCTAGGGGACCAGGTGATGAGCAGTTCTTC	CSARGPGDEQFF
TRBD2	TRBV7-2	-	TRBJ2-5	TGTGCCAGCAGCCCTGTCCGGACTAGCGCCGGAGAGACCCAGTACTTC	CASSPVRTSAGETQYF
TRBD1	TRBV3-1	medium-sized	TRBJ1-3	TGTGCCAGCAGCCGCGCCTCCGGGACAGGGACCTCTGGAAACACCATATATTTT	CASSRASGTGTSGNTIYF
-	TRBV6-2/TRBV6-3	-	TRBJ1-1	TGTGCCAGCAGTTACTCGATGGTGGACACTGAAGCTTTCTTT	CASSYSMVDTEAFF
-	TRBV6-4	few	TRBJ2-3	TGTGCCACCGCGGGCGGGTCCGACACAGATACGCAGTATTTT	CATAGGSDTDTQYF
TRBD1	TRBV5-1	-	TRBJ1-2	TGCGCCAGCAGCTTGACAGGGGGGTTGGGTGACGGCTATGGCTACACCTTC	CASSLTGGLGDGYGYTF
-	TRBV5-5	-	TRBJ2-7	TGTGCCAGCAGCTTGGCGTTCGGTAGCGTGGCCTACGAGCAGTACTTC	CASSLAFGSVAYEQYF
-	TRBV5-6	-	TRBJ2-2	TGTGCCAGCAGCCTACCCCAGGGTTGGGACACCGGGGAGCTGTTTTTT	CASSLPQGWDTGELFF
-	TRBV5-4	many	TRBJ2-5	TGTGCCAGCAGCTGGGGGGACGGGGGGCCAGAGACCCAGTACTTC	CASSWGDGGPETQYF
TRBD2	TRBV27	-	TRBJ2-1	TGTGCCAGCGGAAAGCGGGGGACCGGGTCCTACAATGAGCAGTTCTTC	CASGKRGTGSYNEQFF
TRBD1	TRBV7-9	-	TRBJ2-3	TGTGCCAGCAGCTTAGGACAGGGAGACACAGATACGCAGTATTTT	CASSLGQGDTDTQYF
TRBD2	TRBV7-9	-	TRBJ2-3	TGTGCCAGCAGCTCGGGACTAGCGGGGTCCCACGCAGATACGCAGTATTTT	CASSSGLAGSHADTQYF
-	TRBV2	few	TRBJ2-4	TGTGCCAGCAGTGAAGGAGGGGCGACCAAAAACATTCAGTACTTC	CASSEGGATKNIQYF
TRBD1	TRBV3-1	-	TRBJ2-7	TGTGCCAGCAGCCAGGAGACAGGGTATTCCTACGAGCAGTACTTC	CASSQETGYSYEQYF
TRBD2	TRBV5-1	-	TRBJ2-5	TGCGCCAGCTCCCCGGGACTAGTAGGGGAGACCCAGTACTTC	CASSPGLVGETQYF
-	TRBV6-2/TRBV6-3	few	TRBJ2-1	TGTGCCAGCAGTTACGAGGGGGGGTACAATGAGCAGTTCTTC	CASSYEGGYNEQFF
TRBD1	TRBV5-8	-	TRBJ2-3	TGTGCCAGCAGCCGTGGACCAGACAGGGGTGTAGATACGCAGTATTTT	CASSRGPDRGVDTQYF
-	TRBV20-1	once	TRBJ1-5	TGCAGTGCGAAGTTTCGGCGGGATCAGCCCCAGCATTTT	CSAKFRRDQPQHF
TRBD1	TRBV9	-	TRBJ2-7	TGTGCCAGCAGCGTAGGACAGGGGGCCCTCTACGAGCAGTACTTC	CASSVGQGALYEQYF
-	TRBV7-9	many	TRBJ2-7	TGTGCCAGCAGCTGGGTCGGGGGCCGCGAGGAGCAGTACTTC	CASSWVGGREEQYF
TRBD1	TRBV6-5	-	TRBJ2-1	TGTGCCAGCAGTTACTCCTCGGGACAGGGTTACAATGAGCAGTTCTTC	CASSYSSGQGYNEQFF
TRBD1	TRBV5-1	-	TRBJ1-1	TGCGCCAGCAGCTCGAGAACAGGGGGCGGCACTGAAGCTTTCTTT	CASSSRTGGGTEAFF
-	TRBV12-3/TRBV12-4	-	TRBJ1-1	TGTGCCAGCAGTTTGGGGGGTATGAACACTGAAGCTTTCTTT	CASSLGGMNTEAFF
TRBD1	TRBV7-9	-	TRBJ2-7	TGTGCCAGCAGGGGGACAGGGGGCCCCTCCTACGAGCAGTACTTC	CASRGTGGPSYEQYF
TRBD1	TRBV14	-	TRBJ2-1	TGTGCCAGCAGCCAAATCCCGGGACAGGGGGATAATGAGCAGTTCTTC	CASSQIPGQGDNEQFF
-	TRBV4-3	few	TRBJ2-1	TGCGCCAGCAGCCAAGTCTACAATGAGCAGTTCTTC	CASSQVYNEQFF
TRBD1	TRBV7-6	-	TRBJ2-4	TGTGCCAGCAGCGATCCCGGGACAGGTGGGGACATTCAGTACTTC	CASSDPGTGGDIQYF
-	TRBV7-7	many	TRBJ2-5	TGTGCTAGCAGCCAAAGCGGGTCTCAAGAGACCCAGTACTTC	CASSQSGSQETQYF
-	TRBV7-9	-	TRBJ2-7	TGTGCCAGCAGCTTAAGTCTCGGCTACCTATACGAGCAGTACTTC	CASSLSLGYLYEQYF
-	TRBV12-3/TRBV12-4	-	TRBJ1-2	TGTGCCAGCAGTCGACAGGTTGGGGTTAACTATGGCTACACCTTC	CASSRQVGVNYGYTF
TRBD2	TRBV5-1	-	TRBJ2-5	TGCGCCAGCAGGGAGACTAGCGGGGGGAAAAAGACCCAGTACTTC	CASRETSGGKKTQYF